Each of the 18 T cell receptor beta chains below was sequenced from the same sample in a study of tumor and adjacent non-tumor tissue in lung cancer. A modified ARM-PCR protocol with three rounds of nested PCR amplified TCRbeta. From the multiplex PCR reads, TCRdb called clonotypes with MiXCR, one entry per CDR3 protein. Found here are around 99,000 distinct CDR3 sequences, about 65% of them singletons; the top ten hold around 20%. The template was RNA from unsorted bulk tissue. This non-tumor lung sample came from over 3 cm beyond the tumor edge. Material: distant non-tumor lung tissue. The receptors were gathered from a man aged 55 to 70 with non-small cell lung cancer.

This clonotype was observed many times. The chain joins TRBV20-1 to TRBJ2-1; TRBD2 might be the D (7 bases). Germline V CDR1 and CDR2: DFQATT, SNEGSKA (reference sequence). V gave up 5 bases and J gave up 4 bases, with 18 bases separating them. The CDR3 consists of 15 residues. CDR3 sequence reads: CSAPRTGGHYNEQFF. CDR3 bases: TGCAGTGCTCCAAGGACGGGGGGCCATTACAATGAGCAGTTCTTC.

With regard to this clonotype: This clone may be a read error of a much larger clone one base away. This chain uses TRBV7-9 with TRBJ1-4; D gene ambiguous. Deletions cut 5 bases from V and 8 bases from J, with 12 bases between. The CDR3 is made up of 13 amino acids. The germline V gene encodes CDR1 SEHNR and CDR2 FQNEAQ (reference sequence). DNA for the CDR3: TGTGCCAGCAGCCCGGGGATAGTGGAAAAACTGTTTTTT. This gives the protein CASSPGIVEKLFF.

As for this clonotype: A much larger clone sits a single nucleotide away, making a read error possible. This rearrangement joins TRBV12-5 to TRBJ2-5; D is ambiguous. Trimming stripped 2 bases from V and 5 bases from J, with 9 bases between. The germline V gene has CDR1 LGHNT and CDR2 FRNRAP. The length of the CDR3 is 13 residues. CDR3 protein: CASGLSDSETQYF. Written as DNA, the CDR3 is TGTGCTAGTGGTTTGTCAGATAGCGAGACCCAGTACTTC.

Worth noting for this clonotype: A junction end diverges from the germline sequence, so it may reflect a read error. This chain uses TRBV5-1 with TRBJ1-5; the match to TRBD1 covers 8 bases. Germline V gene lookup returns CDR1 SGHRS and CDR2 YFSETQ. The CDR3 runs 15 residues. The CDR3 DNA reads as TGCACCAGCAGCTTGGCAGGGGGCAGCAATCAGTCCCAGCATTTT. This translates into CTSSLAGGSNQSQHF.

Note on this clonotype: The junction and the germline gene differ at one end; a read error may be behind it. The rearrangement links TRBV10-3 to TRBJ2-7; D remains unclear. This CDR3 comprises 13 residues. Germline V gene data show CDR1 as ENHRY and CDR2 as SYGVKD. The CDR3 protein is CTINDGPRREQYF. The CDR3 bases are TGTACCATCAATGATGGCCCGCGTCGGGAGCAGTACTTC.

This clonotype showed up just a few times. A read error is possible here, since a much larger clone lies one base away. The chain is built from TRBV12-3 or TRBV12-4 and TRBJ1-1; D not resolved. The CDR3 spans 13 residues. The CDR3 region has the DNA TGTGCCAGCAGTTTTTTAGGGAACATTGAAGCTTTCTTT. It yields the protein CASSFLGNIEAFF.

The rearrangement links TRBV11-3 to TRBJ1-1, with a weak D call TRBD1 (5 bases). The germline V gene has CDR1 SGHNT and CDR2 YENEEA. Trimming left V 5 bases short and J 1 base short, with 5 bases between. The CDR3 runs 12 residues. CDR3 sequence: CASSGTNTEAFF. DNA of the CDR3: TGTGCCAGCAGCGGGACGAACACTGAAGCTTTCTTT. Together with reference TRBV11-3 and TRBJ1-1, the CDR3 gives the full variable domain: EAGVVQSPRYKIIEKKQPVAFWCNPISGHNTLYWYLQNLGQGPELLIRYENEEAVDDSQLPKDRFSAERLKGVDSTLKIQPAELGDSAVYLCASSGTNTEAFFGQGTRLTVV.

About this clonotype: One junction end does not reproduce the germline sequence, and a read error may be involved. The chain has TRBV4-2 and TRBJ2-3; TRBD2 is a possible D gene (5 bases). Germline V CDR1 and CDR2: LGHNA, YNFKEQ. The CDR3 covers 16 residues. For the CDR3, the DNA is TGTGCCATCAGCCAAGAGGTGGAGCCTAGCACAGATATGCAGTATTTT. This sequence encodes CAISQEVEPSTDMQYF.

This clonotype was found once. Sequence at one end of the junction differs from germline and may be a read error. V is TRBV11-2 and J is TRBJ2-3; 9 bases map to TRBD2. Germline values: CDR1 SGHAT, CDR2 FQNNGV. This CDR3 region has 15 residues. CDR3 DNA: TGCGCCAGCACCTTAGTAGCGGGAGACCCAGATACACAGTATTTT. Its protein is CASTLVAGDPDTQYF.

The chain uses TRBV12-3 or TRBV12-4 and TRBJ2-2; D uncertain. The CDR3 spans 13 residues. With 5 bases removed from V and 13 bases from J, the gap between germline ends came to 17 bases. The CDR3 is CASSASQARGLFF. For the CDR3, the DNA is TGTGCCAGCAGTGCCAGCCAGGCCCGAGGGCTGTTTTTT.

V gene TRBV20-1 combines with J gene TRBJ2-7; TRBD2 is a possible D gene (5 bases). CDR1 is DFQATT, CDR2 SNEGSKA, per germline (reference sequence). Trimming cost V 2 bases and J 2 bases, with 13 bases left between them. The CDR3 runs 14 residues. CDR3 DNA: TGCAGTGCTAGATTACCTAGCCTCCCCTACGAGCAGTACTTC. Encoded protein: CSARLPSLPYEQYF.

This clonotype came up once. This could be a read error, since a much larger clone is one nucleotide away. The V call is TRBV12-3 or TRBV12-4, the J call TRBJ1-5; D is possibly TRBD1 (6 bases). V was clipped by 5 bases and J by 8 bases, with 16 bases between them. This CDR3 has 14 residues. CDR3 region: CASSPGQFNEPQHF. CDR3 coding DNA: TGTGCCAGCAGTCCCGGACAGTTTAATGAGCCCCAGCATTTT.

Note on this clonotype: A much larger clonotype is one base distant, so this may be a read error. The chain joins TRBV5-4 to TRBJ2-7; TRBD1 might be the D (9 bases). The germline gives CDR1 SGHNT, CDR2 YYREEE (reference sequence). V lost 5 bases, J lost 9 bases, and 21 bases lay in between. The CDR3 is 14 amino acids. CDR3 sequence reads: CASRPTGGAGGQYF. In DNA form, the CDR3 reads TGTGCCAGCAGACCCACAGGGGGCGCGGGGGGGCAGTACTTC.

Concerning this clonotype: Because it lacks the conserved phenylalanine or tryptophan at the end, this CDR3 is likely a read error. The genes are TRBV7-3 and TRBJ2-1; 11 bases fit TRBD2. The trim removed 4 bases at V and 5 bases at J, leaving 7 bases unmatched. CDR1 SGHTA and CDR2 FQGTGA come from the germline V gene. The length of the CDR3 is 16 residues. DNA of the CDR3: TGTGCCAGCAGCTCACGGCTAGCGGGAGGAAACAATGAGCAGTTCATC. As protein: CASSSRLAGGNNEQFI.

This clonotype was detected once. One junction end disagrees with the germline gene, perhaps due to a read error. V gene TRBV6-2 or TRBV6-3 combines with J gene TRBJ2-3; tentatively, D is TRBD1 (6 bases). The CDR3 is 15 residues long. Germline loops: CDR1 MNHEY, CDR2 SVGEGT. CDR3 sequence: CASSYQQGRTDTQYF. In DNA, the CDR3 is TGTGCAAGCAGTTACCAGCAGGGGCGCACAGATACGCAGTATTTT.

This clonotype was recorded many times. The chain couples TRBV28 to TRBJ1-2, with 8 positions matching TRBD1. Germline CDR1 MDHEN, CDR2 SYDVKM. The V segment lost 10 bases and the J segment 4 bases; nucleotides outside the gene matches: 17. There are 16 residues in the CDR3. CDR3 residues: CATNGQGALLSYGYTF. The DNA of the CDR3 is TGTGCCACCAATGGGCAGGGGGCCTTACTTTCCTATGGCTACACCTTC.

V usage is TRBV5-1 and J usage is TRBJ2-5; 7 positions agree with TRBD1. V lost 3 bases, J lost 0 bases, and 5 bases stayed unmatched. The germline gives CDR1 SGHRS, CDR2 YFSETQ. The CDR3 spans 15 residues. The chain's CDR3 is CASSWGQMDQETQYF. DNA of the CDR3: TGCGCCAGCAGCTGGGGACAGATGGACCAAGAGACCCAGTACTTC.

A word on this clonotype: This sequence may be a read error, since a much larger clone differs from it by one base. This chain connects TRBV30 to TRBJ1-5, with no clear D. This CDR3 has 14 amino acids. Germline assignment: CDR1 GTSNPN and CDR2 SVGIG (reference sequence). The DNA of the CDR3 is TGTGCCTGGAGGTCCGGGAGTGCCAATCAGCTCCAGCATTTT. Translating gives CAWRSGSANQLQHF.